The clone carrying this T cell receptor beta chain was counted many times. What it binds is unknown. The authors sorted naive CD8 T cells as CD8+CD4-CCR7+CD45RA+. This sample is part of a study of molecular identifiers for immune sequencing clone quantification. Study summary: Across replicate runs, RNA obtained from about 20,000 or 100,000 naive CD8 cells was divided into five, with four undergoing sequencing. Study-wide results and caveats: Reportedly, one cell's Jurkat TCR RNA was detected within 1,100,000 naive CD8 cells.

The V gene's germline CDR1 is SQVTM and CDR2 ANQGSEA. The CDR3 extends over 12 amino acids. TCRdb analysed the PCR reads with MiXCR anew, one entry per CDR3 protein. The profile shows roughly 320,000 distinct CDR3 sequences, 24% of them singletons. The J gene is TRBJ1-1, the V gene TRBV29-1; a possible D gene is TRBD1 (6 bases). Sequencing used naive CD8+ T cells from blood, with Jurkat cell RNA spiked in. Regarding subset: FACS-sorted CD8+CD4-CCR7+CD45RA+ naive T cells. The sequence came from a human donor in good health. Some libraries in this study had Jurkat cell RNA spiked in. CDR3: CAKTGLNTEAFF. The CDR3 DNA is TGCGCAAAGACAGGACTGAACACTGAAGCTTTCTTT.